A selection of T cell receptor beta chains follows, all from one sample in a study of T cells in Graves' hyperthyroidism and ophthalmopathy. TCRdb ran MiXCR on the multiplex PCR reads and lists one entry per CDR3 protein. The table includes 400,000 or so distinct CDR3 sequences, roughly 15% detected once. Sequenced material: blood. The receptors derive from a woman aged 55-70 years with Graves' ophthalmopathy. The CDR3 runs from the conserved cysteine through the conserved F or W. A D gene is named only where the DNA matches it firmly. Not every row has a clone size; where given, it reads once, few, many or a size class.

j_call | clone_size | d_call | v_call | cdr3_nt | cdr3_aa
TRBJ2-5 | - | TRBD1 | TRBV12-3/TRBV12-4 | TGTGCCAGCAGTTCATGGACAGGGGACCAAGAGACCCAGTACTTC | CASSSWTGDQETQYF
TRBJ1-1 | many | TRBD1 | TRBV11-2 | TGTGCCAGCAGCAACAGAGGGGGCTACACTGAAGCTTTCTTT | CASSNRGGYTEAFF
TRBJ1-2 | few | - | TRBV19 | TGTGCCAGTAGCTGGGGGTCGCCGTCTAATGGCTACACCTTC | CASSWGSPSNGYTF
TRBJ1-6 | many | - | TRBV6-1 | TGTGCCAGCAGTGTAGGGGAGAATTCACCCCTCCACTTT | CASSVGENSPLHF
TRBJ1-4 | few | - | TRBV29-1 | TGCAGCGTTGAATATGGCCGGGGCGAAAAACTGTTTTTT | CSVEYGRGEKLFF
TRBJ2-2 | few | TRBD1 | TRBV24-1 | TGTGCCACCAGTGATTACCCGAACAGGGGCCCGAACACCGGGGAGCTGTTTTTT | CATSDYPNRGPNTGELFF
TRBJ2-1 | - | - | TRBV20-1 | TGCAGTGCCGTGGGGGAGGCGGACGGTGAGCAGTTCTTC | CSAVGEADGEQFF
TRBJ2-1 | - | TRBD2 | TRBV20-1 | TGCAGTGCCGTACTAGCGCATTCCTACAATGAGCAGTTCTTC | CSAVLAHSYNEQFF
TRBJ2-1 | many | TRBD2 | TRBV5-1 | TGCGCCAGCAGCGGGACTAGCGAGATGGAGTTCTTC | CASSGTSEMEFF
TRBJ2-5 | few | - | TRBV7-8 | TGTGCCAGCTCCCGAGCGGAGCAAGAGACCCAGTACTTC | CASSRAEQETQYF
TRBJ2-3 | few | - | TRBV29-1 | TGCAGCGTTGAATTTGCGGGGGATACGCAGTATTTT | CSVEFAGDTQYF
TRBJ1-6 | - | TRBD1 | TRBV6-6 | TGTGCCAGCAGTTACTCCGACAGGGGGCTACTTGGGGCCCTCCACTTT | CASSYSDRGLLGALHF
TRBJ1-5 | - | - | TRBV20-1 | TGCAGTGCTAGAGGGCCGACCTTTGGCAATCAGCCCCAGCATTTT | CSARGPTFGNQPQHF
TRBJ1-2 | many | - | TRBV12-3/TRBV12-4 | TGTGCCAGCAGTTTGATAAACTATGGCTACACCTTC | CASSLINYGYTF
TRBJ1-2 | few | - | TRBV5-6 | TGTGCCAGCAGCCCACTGGACCGGGGGTACACCTTC | CASSPLDRGYTF
TRBJ1-1 | - | - | TRBV4-2 | TGTGCCAGCAGCCAAGACCGAGGGGGATACACTGAAGCTTTCTTT | CASSQDRGGYTEAFF
TRBJ1-1 | many | - | TRBV20-1 | TGCAGTGCTAGAGGAGGCGGGGCAGGAGCTTTCTTT | CSARGGGAGAFF
TRBJ1-2 | many | TRBD1 | TRBV6-1 | TGTGCCAGCAGTCCCCTCGGACCGGGACAGGGGTCCTATGGCTACACCTTC | CASSPLGPGQGSYGYTF
TRBJ1-1 | few | TRBD1 | TRBV12-3/TRBV12-4 | TGTGCCAGCAGTTTTGCCCAGGGGGCCATGAACACTGAAGCTTTCTTT | CASSFAQGAMNTEAFF
TRBJ2-7 | few | - | TRBV5-1 | TGCGCCAGCAGCTTTGGGGGGGCCCAATCCTACGAGCAGTACTTC | CASSFGGAQSYEQYF
TRBJ2-7 | few | - | TRBV15 | TGTGCCACCAGCAGAACCCTTAGACAGGGACTATACGAGCAGTACTTC | CATSRTLRQGLYEQYF
TRBJ2-7 | - | TRBD2 | TRBV5-4 | TGTGCCAGCAGCCAGCCTTCAGCGGGAGGGGGGGAGCAGTACTTC | CASSQPSAGGGEQYF
TRBJ2-7 | many | - | TRBV20-1 | TGCAGTGCTAGAGCCCACAGGGACCCTGGGCCCGAGCAGTACTTC | CSARAHRDPGPEQYF
TRBJ2-1 | many | TRBD1 | TRBV5-1 | TGCGCCAGCAGCTTAATACAGGGGGCGGGGAATGAGCAGTTCTTC | CASSLIQGAGNEQFF
TRBJ2-7 | many | TRBD2 | TRBV11-1 | TGTGCCAGCAGCCCAGGAGCGGGAGGGGACTACGAGCAGTACTTC | CASSPGAGGDYEQYF
TRBJ2-7 | many | TRBD1 | TRBV14 | TGTGCCAGCAGCTCGCCGGGACAGGGGGACCACGAGCAGTACTTC | CASSSPGQGDHEQYF
TRBJ2-5 | few | - | TRBV4-1 | TGCGCCGGCAGCCCGAACCCGGGACGCCCCAGTGAGACCCAGTACTTC | CAGSPNPGRPSETQYF
TRBJ2-4 | - | - | TRBV2 | TGTGCCACTCCAAGTCGGGGTACCTTGGAAAACATTCAGTACTTC | CATPSRGTLENIQYF
TRBJ1-6 | many | - | TRBV5-8 | TGTGCCAGCTCCCGGGGCGCCTATAATTCACCCCTCCACTTT | CASSRGAYNSPLHF
TRBJ2-5 | many | - | TRBV7-2 | TGTGCCAGCAGCTCGGAGGGGGGGGAAGAGACCCAGTACTTC | CASSSEGGEETQYF
TRBJ2-7 | many | - | TRBV11-2 | TGTGCCAGCAGCTTTGCGACCAGCCGGACCTACGAGCAGTACTTC | CASSFATSRTYEQYF
TRBJ2-1 | - | TRBD2 | TRBV12-3/TRBV12-4 | TGTGCCAGCAGTCCAGGGACAGGATGGACTAGCGGGCGCTCCTACAATGAGCAGTTCTTC | CASSPGTGWTSGRSYNEQFF
TRBJ1-5 | many | - | TRBV2 | TGTGCCAGCAGTTCCCGGGAAAATCAGCCCCAGCATTTT | CASSSRENQPQHF
TRBJ2-3 | many | - | TRBV2 | TGTGCCAGCAGGACAAGCACAGATACGCAGTATTTT | CASRTSTDTQYF
TRBJ1-5 | many | TRBD1 | TRBV20-1 | TGCAGTGCTCCCCAGTGGGGACAGGGGAATCAGCCCCAGCATTTT | CSAPQWGQGNQPQHF
TRBJ1-1 | - | - | TRBV7-9 | TGTGCCAGCAGCTTTAAGGAGGATGAAGCTTTCTTT | CASSFKEDEAFF
TRBJ2-1 | many | - | TRBV6-5 | TGTGCCAGCAGTTACTCGGCAGGGTTCGACAATGAGCAGTTCTTC | CASSYSAGFDNEQFF
TRBJ2-2 | few | - | TRBV7-2 | TGTGCCAGCAGTTCGGGACATACGTTCACCGGGGAGCTGTTTTTT | CASSSGHTFTGELFF
TRBJ2-7 | many | TRBD2 | TRBV27 | TGTGCCAGCAGAAGCGGGGGGGTCCGCGAGCAGTACTTC | CASRSGGVREQYF
TRBJ2-5 | many | - | TRBV5-1 | TGCGCCAGCAGCACGGGGGTAGTGGAGACCCAGTACTTC | CASSTGVVETQYF
TRBJ1-2 | - | TRBD1 | TRBV20-1 | TGCGGTGCTAGAGCTTCGACAGGGGATGGCTACACCTTC | CGARASTGDGYTF
TRBJ2-2 | many | - | TRBV11-2 | TGTGCCAGCAGCGCCGTTCCTGGGGACTTCACCGGGGAGCTGTTTTTT | CASSAVPGDFTGELFF
TRBJ2-5 | many | - | TRBV28 | TGTGCCAGCAGTTCTCGCGGTCACGGGACCCAGTACTTC | CASSSRGHGTQYF
TRBJ2-1 | - | - | TRBV4-1 | TGCGCCAGCAGCCAAGATCGAACGGCTGGTCACGACAATGAGCAGTTCTTC | CASSQDRTAGHDNEQFF
TRBJ2-7 | - | - | TRBV6-1 | TGTGCCAGCAGCCGCACGAGACAGCCCTCCTACGAGCAGTACTTC | CASSRTRQPSYEQYF
TRBJ2-2 | - | - | TRBV10-3 | TGTGCCATCATGGGGACATCTCCGAGCACCGGGGAGCTGTTTTTT | CAIMGTSPSTGELFF
TRBJ2-5 | few | - | TRBV24-1 | TGTGCCACCAGTGATCCCCGGGGGATCGAGACCCAGTACTTC | CATSDPRGIETQYF
TRBJ2-3 | many | TRBD1 | TRBV11-2 | TGTGCCAGCAGCTTAGGCCGGGACAGGGCAACAGATACGCAGTATTTT | CASSLGRDRATDTQYF
TRBJ1-1 | few | - | TRBV6-1 | TGTGCCAGCAGTAAAACACAGAACACTGAAGCTTTCTTT | CASSKTQNTEAFF
TRBJ2-7 | many | TRBD2 | TRBV7-6 | TGTGCCAGCAGCTTAGTTGTTTCTAGCGGGAGGAGTTCCTACGAGCAGTACTTC | CASSLVVSSGRSSYEQYF
TRBJ2-5 | many | - | TRBV18 | TGTGCCAGCTCACCACCTCGGGGTAGACAAGAGACCCAGTACTTC | CASSPPRGRQETQYF
TRBJ2-2 | - | TRBD1 | TRBV7-3 | TGTGCCAGCAGCTTGCATCCGGGACAGGGAAACGGGGAGCTGTTTTTT | CASSLHPGQGNGELFF
TRBJ2-2 | many | - | TRBV3-1 | TGTGCCAGCAGCCCACCGGCTGGGGCTGGCGGGGAGCTGTTTTTT | CASSPPAGAGGELFF
TRBJ1-4 | - | - | TRBV28 | TGTGCCAGCTCCATCGCCCGGGGCAATAATGAAAAACTGTTTTTT | CASSIARGNNEKLFF
TRBJ1-4 | - | - | TRBV27 | TGTGCCAGCAGTTTCAGGGGTGAAAAACTGTTTTTT | CASSFRGEKLFF
TRBJ1-2 | once | - | TRBV6-5 | TGTGCCAGCAGTGAATCGAGTTCCCGGTTCGGCTACACCTTC | CASSESSSRFGYTF
TRBJ1-5 | few | - | TRBV6-2/TRBV6-3 | TGTGCCAGCAAGCCTACACCCAGCCTTCAGCCCCAGCATTTT | CASKPTPSLQPQHF
TRBJ2-1 | - | TRBD2 | TRBV12-3/TRBV12-4 | TGTGCCAGCAGTTTAGTGCCTAGCGGGAGTGGAAATGAGCAGTTCTTC | CASSLVPSGSGNEQFF
TRBJ1-3 | many | TRBD1 | TRBV27 | TGTGCCAGCAGCCTAAGGGGACAGGGAACTGGAAACACCATATATTTT | CASSLRGQGTGNTIYF